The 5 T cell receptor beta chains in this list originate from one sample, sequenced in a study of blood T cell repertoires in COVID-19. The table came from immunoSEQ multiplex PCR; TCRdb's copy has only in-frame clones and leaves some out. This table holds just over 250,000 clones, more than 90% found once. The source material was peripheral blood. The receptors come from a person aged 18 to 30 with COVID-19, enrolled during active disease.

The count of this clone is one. The CDR3, as DNA: TGTGCCACCCAGGGACAGGGGGCCACCGGGGAGCTGTTTTTT. As protein: CATQGQGATGELFF. This chain uses TRBV15 with TRBJ2-2; 12 bases agree with TRBD1. From germline, CDR1 is LNHNV and CDR2 YYDKDF (reference sequence). V was pared by 8 bases and J by 4 bases, with 2 bases of the junction left unmatched. This CDR3 comprises 14 residues.

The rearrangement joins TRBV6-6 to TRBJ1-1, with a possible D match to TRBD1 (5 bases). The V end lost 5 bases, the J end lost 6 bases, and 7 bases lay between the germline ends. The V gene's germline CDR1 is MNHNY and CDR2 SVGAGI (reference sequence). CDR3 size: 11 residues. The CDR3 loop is CASSRGAEAFF. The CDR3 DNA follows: TGTGCCAGCAGTCGGGGCGCTGAAGCTTTCTTT.

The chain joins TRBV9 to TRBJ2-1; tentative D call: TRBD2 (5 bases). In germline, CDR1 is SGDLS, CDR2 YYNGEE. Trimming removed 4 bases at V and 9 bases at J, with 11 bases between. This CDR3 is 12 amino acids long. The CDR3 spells CASSLLASEQFF. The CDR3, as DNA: TGTGCCAGCAGCCTCTTAGCGTCTGAGCAGTTCTTC.

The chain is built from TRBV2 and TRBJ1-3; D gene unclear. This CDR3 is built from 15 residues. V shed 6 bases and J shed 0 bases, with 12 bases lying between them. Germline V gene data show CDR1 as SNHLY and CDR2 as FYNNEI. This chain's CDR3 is CASSLGRFSGNTIYF. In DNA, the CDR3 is TGTGCCAGCAGCCTGGGCAGGTTCTCTGGAAACACCATATATTTT.

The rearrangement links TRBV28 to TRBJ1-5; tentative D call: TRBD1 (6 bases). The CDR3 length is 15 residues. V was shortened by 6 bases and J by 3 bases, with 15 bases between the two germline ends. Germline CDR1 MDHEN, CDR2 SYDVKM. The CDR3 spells CASRLQGRPNQPQHF. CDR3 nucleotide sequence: TGTGCCAGCAGACTACAGGGTAGGCCCAATCAGCCCCAGCATTTT.